This T cell receptor (beta chain) was identified during a study of blood T cell repertoires in COVID-19. As for the study in general: From the United States, Italy and Spain came samples of acute and convalescent COVID-19. Sources were T cells, B-cell-depleted T cells, or PBMCs; the material itself was cDNA or gDNA.

This clone came up many times. In the study's own analysis: Reference gene primer amplification in the assay estimated nucleated cell counts. Some clones are missing from TCRdb's copy, which holds only in-frame ones; the method was immunoSEQ multiplex PCR. That table is the source of V, J and clone size, and D and trimming were worked out from the DNA. The table shows approximately 28,000 clones, with 81% occurring only once. V lost 3 bases and J lost 2; bases outside the gene matches: 3. The CDR3 spans 14 residues. Germline V gene data show CDR1 as LNHNV and CDR2 as YYDKDF (reference sequence). The receptor was derived from a woman aged 55 to 70 with acute or convalescent COVID-19. Sequencing was done on a sample of peripheral blood. The chain joins TRBV15 to TRBJ2-5; 7 positions agree with TRBD2. CDR3 protein: CATSSRDYQETQYF. CDR3 bases: TGTGCCACCAGCAGCCGGGACTATCAAGAGACCCAGTACTTC. Full variable domain (missing parts from reference TRBV15 and TRBJ2-5): DAMVIQNPRYQVTQFGKPVTLSCSQTLNHNVMYWYQQKSSQAPKLLFHYYDKDFNNEADTPDNFQSRRPNTSFCFLDIRSPGLGDTAMYLCATSSRDYQETQYFGPGTRLLVL.